These T cell receptor beta chains were read from a single sample in a study of identifying expanded T cells in peripheral blood. Measured with immunoSEQ multiplex PCR; TCRdb has only the in-frame clones, and not every one. The table lists roughly 96,000 clones, approximately 86% of them singletons. The sequencing input was blood. These TCRs come from a person between 18 and 75 years old in good health. Each CDR3 is given with its conserved first and last residue. D genes are given only for firm matches. Clone sizes are given selectively: once, few, many, or a class where the clone is expanded.

D	size	V	J	CDR3	DNA
TRBD1	-	TRBV19	TRBJ2-7	CASSPGTAYEQYF	TGTGCCAGTAGCCCAGGGACAGCCTACGAGCAGTACTTC
-	-	TRBV6-5	TRBJ2-7	CASSYSNYEQYF	TGTGCCAGCAGTTACTCAAATTACGAGCAGTACTTC
-	-	TRBV9	TRBJ1-1	CASSVNTYGGVTEAFF	TGTGCCAGCAGCGTCAACACATACGGGGGGGTCACTGAAGCTTTCTTT
TRBD2	-	TRBV6-6	TRBJ2-1	CASKESGGAENEQFF	TGTGCCTCAAAGGAAAGCGGGGGGGCGGAGAATGAGCAGTTCTTC
TRBD1	-	TRBV10-3	TRBJ1-3	CAISEGRDRGGRNTIYF	TGTGCCATCAGTGAAGGGCGGGACAGGGGAGGACGAAACACCATATATTTT
-	-	TRBV30	TRBJ2-7	CAWRRGFPYEQYF	TGTGCCTGGAGACGTGGGTTCCCTTACGAGCAGTACTTC
-	-	TRBV5-5	TRBJ1-2	CASSHLGDYGYTF	TGTGCCAGCAGCCACCTTGGGGACTATGGCTACACCTTC
-	-	TRBV5-1	TRBJ1-1	CASSLEGGAFF	TGCGCCAGCAGCTTGGAAGGGGGAGCTTTCTTT
-	-	TRBV19	TRBJ1-1	CASSLEGEARATEAFF	TGTGCCAGTAGTCTAGAGGGGGAGGCCCGGGCCACTGAAGCTTTCTTT
-	once	TRBV7-9	TRBJ1-5	CASSLTDSNQPQHF	TGTGCCAGCAGCTTAACCGATAGCAATCAGCCCCAGCATTTT
TRBD2	-	TRBV29-1	TRBJ2-7	CSVSLGTSGLEQYF	TGCAGCGTGAGCCTTGGGACTAGCGGGCTTGAGCAGTACTTC
-	-	TRBV7-9	TRBJ2-1	CASSLVAGGYNEQFF	TGTGCCAGCAGCTTAGTGGCTGGAGGGTACAATGAGCAGTTCTTC
-	-	TRBV7-9	TRBJ2-5	CASSRNSGFQETQYF	TGTGCCAGCAGCCGGAATTCCGGGTTCCAAGAGACCCAGTACTTC
-	-	TRBV6-5	TRBJ2-1	CASSYSRNEQFF	TGTGCCAGCAGTTACTCGCGGAATGAGCAGTTCTTC
-	-	TRBV7-2	TRBJ2-7	CASSSTGYSYEQYF	TGTGCCAGCAGCTCCACAGGGTACTCCTACGAGCAGTACTTC
-	-	TRBV7-8	TRBJ1-1	CASSLIAGTVNTEAFF	TGTGCCAGCAGCCTGATCGCCGGGACGGTGAACACTGAAGCTTTCTTT
-	-	TRBV4-3	TRBJ2-5	CASSQEFRPWETQYF	TGCGCCAGCAGCCAAGAGTTCAGGCCGTGGGAGACCCAGTACTTC
TRBD2	-	TRBV6-1	TRBJ2-3	CASSASGGEDTQYF	TGTGCCAGCAGTGCTAGCGGGGGGGAAGATACGCAGTATTTT
TRBD1	-	TRBV9	TRBJ2-6	CASSRTGVGANVLTF	TGTGCCAGCAGCCGAACAGGGGTCGGGGCCAACGTCCTGACTTTC
-	-	TRBV6-5	TRBJ2-7	CASSYSPPDSYEQYF	TGTGCCAGCAGTTATTCCCCCCCGGATTCCTACGAGCAGTACTTC
TRBD1	-	TRBV5-4	TRBJ1-1	CASSWQGANTEAFF	TGTGCCAGCAGCTGGCAGGGGGCAAACACTGAAGCTTTCTTT
-	-	TRBV18	TRBJ1-1	CASSPIQVLLNTEAFF	TGTGCCAGCTCACCGATTCAGGTTCTCCTGAACACTGAAGCTTTCTTT
-	-	TRBV2	TRBJ1-4	CASSERSRGNEKLFF	TGTGCCAGCAGTGAAAGAAGCCGGGGCAATGAAAAACTGTTTTTT
-	-	TRBV19	TRBJ2-6	CASRRTGLSGANVLTF	TGTGCCAGTAGGCGTACGGGACTCTCTGGGGCCAACGTCCTGACTTTC
-	-	TRBV5-1	TRBJ2-7	CASGQGTQSYEQYF	TGCGCCAGCGGCCAGGGGACTCAATCCTACGAGCAGTACTTC
-	-	TRBV11-2	TRBJ1-3	CASSQGQGAGNTIYF	TGTGCCAGCAGCCAGGGCCAAGGAGCGGGAAACACCATATATTTT
-	-	TRBV14	TRBJ1-3	CASSQVGSGNTIYF	TGTGCCAGCAGCCAAGTGGGTTCTGGAAACACCATATATTTT
-	-	TRBV5-1	TRBJ1-3	CASSSDHLTIYF	TGCGCCAGCAGCTCGGACCATTTGACCATATATTTT
-	-	TRBV2	TRBJ1-2	CASSVSWGAYGYTF	TGTGCCAGCAGTGTGTCATGGGGGGCATATGGCTACACCTTC
-	-	TRBV7-2	TRBJ2-7	CASSSGYSNYEQYF	TGTGCCAGCAGCTCAGGATACTCAAACTACGAGCAGTACTTC
TRBD2	few	TRBV29-1	TRBJ2-3	CSGVPSGGWNTQYF	TGCAGCGGGGTCCCTAGCGGGGGGTGGAATACGCAGTATTTT
-	once	TRBV13	TRBJ1-1	CASSPGTPMNTEAFF	TGTGCCAGCAGCCCTGGGACACCAATGAACACTGAAGCTTTCTTT
-	-	TRBV27	TRBJ2-5	CASSLGETQYF	TGTGCCAGCAGTTTAGGAGAGACCCAGTACTTC
TRBD2	-	TRBV9	TRBJ2-5	CASSGRTSGGLWVARKTQYF	TGTGCCAGCAGCGGAAGGACTAGCGGGGGGTTATGGGTCGCTCGGAAGACCCAGTACTTC
TRBD1	-	TRBV4-1	TRBJ2-7	CASSQPGQGGAGQYF	TGCGCCAGCAGCCAACCGGGACAGGGAGGCGCGGGGCAGTACTTC
-	-	TRBV7-2	TRBJ2-7	CASSLRTDTDGEQYF	TGTGCCAGCAGCTTAAGAACAGACACAGATGGCGAGCAGTACTTC
-	-	TRBV30	TRBJ1-2	CAWTIEVGYGYTF	TGTGCCTGGACCATCGAGGTGGGCTATGGCTACACCTTC
-	-	TRBV29-1	TRBJ1-2	CSVVDGTNYGYTF	TGCAGCGTTGTGGACGGAACTAACTATGGCTACACCTTC
-	-	TRBV19	TRBJ2-6	CASSMGRGFSGANVLTF	TGTGCCAGTAGTATGGGTAGGGGGTTTTCTGGGGCCAACGTCCTGACTTTC
TRBD2	-	TRBV6-1	TRBJ2-3	CASSSGGDTDTQYF	TGTGCCAGCAGTAGCGGGGGGGATACAGATACGCAGTATTTT
-	-	TRBV6-4	TRBJ1-1	CASSEKGRGTEAFF	TGTGCCAGCAGTGAGAAGGGGAGAGGCACTGAAGCTTTCTTT
-	-	TRBV12-5	TRBJ1-1	CASGAPGGTEAFF	TGTGCTAGTGGTGCCCCGGGGGGCACTGAAGCTTTCTTT
TRBD2	-	TRBV5-1	TRBJ2-7	CASSSGLWEQYF	TGCGCCAGCAGCTCGGGACTATGGGAGCAGTACTTC
-	-	TRBV9	TRBJ1-1	CASSEDLNTEAFF	TGTGCCAGCAGCGAAGACCTAAACACTGAAGCTTTCTTT
-	-	TRBV6-1	TRBJ2-2	CASSDGDNGELFF	TGTGCCAGCAGTGACGGGGACAACGGGGAGCTGTTTTTT
TRBD1	-	TRBV7-2	TRBJ1-5	CASSYGTGGYQPQHF	TGTGCCAGCAGCTATGGGACAGGGGGATATCAGCCCCAGCATTTT
-	-	TRBV19	TRBJ1-2	CASSITDYYGYTF	TGTGCCAGTAGTATCACAGATTACTATGGCTACACCTTC
-	few	TRBV11-3	TRBJ1-3	CASSPGVIGNTIYF	TGTGCCAGCAGCCCAGGGGTTATTGGAAACACCATATATTTT
-	-	TRBV9	TRBJ1-6	CASSGARGEVGNSPLHF	TGTGCCAGCAGCGGGGCCCGGGGGGAGGTGGGCAATTCACCCCTCCACTTT
-	-	TRBV10-3	TRBJ1-2	CAISETEPGGYTF	TGTGCCATCAGTGAAACCGAACCGGGTGGCTACACCTTC
-	-	TRBV4-1	TRBJ2-7	CASSQVGREFAEQYF	TGCGCCAGCAGCCAAGTAGGCCGGGAGTTTGCCGAGCAGTACTTC
-	-	TRBV30	TRBJ1-1	CAWSVQGGSPFF	TGTGCCTGGAGTGTACAAGGAGGCAGCCCTTTCTTT
-	-	TRBV6-5	TRBJ1-4	CASSYGTVNEKLFF	TGTGCCAGCAGTTACGGCACAGTCAATGAAAAACTGTTTTTT